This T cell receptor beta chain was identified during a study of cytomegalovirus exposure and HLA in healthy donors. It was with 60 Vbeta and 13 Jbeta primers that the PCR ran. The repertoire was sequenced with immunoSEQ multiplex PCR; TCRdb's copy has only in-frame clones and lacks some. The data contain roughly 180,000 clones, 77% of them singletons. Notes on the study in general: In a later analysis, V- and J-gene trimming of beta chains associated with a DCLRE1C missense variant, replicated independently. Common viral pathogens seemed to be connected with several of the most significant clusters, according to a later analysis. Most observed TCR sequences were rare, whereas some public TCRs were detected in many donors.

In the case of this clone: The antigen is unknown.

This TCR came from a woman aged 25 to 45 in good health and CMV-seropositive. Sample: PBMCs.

CDR3 in DNA: TGTGCCAGCTCACCCGGAGGGTTGAACACTGAAGCTTTCTTT. Translation gives CASSPGGLNTEAFF. The V and J genes are TRBV18 and TRBJ1-1; D gene ambiguous. The CDR3 covers 14 residues. The V gene's germline CDR1 is KGHSH and CDR2 LQKENI. V lost 3 bases to trimming and J lost 0 bases, with 8 bases between them.